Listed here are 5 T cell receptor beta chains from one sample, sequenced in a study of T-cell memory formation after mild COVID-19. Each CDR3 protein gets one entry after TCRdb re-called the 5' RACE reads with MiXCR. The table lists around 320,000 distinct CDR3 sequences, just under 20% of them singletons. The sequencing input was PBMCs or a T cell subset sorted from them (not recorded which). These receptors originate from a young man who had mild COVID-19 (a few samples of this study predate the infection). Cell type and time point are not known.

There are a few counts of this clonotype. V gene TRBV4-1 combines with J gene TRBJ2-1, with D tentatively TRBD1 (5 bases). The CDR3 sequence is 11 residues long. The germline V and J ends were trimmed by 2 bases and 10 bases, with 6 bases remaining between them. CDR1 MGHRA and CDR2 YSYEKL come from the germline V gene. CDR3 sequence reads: CASSQNREQFF. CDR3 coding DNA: TGCGCCAGCAGCCAAAACAGGGAGCAGTTCTTC.

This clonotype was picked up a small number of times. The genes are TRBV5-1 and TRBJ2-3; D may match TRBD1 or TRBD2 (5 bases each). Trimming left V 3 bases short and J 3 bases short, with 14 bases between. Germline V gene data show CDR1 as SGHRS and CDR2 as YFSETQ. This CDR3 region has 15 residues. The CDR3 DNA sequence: TGCGCCAGCAGCTGGGCCGGGGCGGAGACAGATACGCAGTATTTT. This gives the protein CASSWAGAETDTQYF.

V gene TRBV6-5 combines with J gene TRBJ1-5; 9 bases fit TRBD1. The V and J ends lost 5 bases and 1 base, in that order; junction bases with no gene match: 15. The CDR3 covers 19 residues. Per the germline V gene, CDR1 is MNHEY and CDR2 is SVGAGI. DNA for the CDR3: TGTGCCAGCAGTCCGAGACCACAGGGGGCAACCCTCAGCAATCAGCCCCAGCATTTT. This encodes CASSPRPQGATLSNQPQHF.

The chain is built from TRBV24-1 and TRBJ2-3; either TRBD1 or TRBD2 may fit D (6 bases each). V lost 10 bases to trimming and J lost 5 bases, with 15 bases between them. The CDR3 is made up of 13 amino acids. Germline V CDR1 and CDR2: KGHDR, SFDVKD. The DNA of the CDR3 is TGTGCCACTTCCGGGGGCGACAGAGATACGCAGTATTTT. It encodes CATSGGDRDTQYF.

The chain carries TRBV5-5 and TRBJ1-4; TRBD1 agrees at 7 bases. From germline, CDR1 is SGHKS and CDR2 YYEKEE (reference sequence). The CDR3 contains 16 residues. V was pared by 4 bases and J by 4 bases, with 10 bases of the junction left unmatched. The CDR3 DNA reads TGTGCCAGCAGCAGGCCGCCGACAGGGATTAATGAAAAACTGTTTTTT. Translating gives CASSRPPTGINEKLFF.